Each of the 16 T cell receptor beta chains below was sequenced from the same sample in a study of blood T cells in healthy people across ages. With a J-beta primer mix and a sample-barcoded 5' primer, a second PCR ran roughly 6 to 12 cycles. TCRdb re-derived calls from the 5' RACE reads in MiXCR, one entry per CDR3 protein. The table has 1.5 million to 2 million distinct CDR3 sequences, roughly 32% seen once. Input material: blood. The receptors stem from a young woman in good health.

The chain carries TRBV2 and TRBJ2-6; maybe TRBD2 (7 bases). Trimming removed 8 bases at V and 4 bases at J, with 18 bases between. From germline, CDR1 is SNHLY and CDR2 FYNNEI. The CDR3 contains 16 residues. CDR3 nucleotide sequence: TGTGCCAGCGAGGGGGGGGGACACTCCGGGGCCAACGTCCTGACTTTC. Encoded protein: CASEGGGHSGANVLTF.

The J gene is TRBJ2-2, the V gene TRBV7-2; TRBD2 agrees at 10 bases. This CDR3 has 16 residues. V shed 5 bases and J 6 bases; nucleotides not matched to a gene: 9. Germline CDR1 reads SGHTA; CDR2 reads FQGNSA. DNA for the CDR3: TGTGCCAGCAGCGTGACTAGCGGGCGTTTGGCCGGGGAGCTGTTTTTT. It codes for CASSVTSGRLAGELFF.

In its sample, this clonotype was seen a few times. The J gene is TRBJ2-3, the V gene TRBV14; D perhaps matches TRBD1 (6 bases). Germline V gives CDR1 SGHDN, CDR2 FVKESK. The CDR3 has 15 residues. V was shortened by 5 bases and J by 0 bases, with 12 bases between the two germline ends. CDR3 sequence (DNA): TGTGCCAGCAGCTCGCAGGGGTCCAGCACAGATACGCAGTATTTT. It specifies CASSSQGSSTDTQYF.

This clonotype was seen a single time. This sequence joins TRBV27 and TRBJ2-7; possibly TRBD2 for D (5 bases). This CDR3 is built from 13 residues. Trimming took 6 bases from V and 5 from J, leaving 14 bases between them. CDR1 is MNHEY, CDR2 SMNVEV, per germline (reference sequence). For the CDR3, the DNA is TGTGCCAGCAGCCCACTCGGGGTTAACGAGCAGTACTTC. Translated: CASSPLGVNEQYF.

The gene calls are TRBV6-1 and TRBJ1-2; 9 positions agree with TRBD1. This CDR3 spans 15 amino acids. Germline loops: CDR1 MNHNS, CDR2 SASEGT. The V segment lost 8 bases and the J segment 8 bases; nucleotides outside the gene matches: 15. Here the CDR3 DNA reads TGTGCCAGCTTTGAGGGACAGGGACGATCTCGGGGCTACACCTTC. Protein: CASFEGQGRSRGYTF.

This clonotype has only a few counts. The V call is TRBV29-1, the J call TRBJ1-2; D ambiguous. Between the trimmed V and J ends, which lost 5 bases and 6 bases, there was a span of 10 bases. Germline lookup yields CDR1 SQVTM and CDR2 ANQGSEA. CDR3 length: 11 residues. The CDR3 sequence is CSVQPGHGYTF. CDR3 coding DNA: TGCAGCGTTCAACCTGGTCATGGCTACACCTTC.

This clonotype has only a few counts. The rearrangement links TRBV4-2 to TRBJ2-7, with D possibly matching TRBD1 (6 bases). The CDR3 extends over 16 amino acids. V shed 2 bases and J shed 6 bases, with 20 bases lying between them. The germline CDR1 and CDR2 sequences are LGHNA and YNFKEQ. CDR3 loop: CASSQYTTGQSGEQYF. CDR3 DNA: TGTGCCAGCAGCCAATACACAACAGGACAGAGTGGCGAGCAGTACTTC.

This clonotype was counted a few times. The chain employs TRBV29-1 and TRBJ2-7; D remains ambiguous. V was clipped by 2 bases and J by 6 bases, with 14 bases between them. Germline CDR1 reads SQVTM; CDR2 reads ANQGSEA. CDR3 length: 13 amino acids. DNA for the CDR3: TGCAGCGTTGAAATACGGAGCCATGGCGAGCAGTACTTC. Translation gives CSVEIRSHGEQYF.

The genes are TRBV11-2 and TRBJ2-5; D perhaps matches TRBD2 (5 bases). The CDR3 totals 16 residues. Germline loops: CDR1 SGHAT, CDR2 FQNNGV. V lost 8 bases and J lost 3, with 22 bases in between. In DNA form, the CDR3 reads TGTGCCAGCCAAACCACACCCCGGGGTGAGGAAGAGACCCAGTACTTC. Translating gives CASQTTPRGEEETQYF.

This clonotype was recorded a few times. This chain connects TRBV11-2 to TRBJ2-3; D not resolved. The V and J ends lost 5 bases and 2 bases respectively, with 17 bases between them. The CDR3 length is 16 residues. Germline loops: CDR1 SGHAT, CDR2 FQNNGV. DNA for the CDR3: TGTGCCAGCAGCACTCGACCCGGCCCCCTCACAGATACGCAGTATTTT. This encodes CASSTRPGPLTDTQYF.

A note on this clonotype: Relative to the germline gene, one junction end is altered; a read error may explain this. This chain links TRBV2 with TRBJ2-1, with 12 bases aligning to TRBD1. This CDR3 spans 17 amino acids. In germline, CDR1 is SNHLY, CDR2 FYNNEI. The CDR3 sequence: CASSPVPGQGAYNEQFF. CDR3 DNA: TGTGCCAGCAGCCCAGTCCCGGGACAGGGGGCCTATAATGAGCAGTTCTTC. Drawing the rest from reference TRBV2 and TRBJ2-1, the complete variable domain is EPEVTQTPSHQVTQMGQEVILRCVPISNHLYFYWYRQILGQKVEFLVSFYNNEISEKSEIFDDQFSVERPDGSNFTLKIRSTKLEDSAMYFCASSPVPGQGAYNEQFFGPGTRLTVL.

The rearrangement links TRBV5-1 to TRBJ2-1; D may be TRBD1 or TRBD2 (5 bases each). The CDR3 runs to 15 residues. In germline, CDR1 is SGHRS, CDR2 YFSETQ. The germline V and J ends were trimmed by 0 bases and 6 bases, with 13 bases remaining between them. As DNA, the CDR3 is TGCGCCAGCAGCTTGGAATGGGGGATCGTCAATGAGCAGTTCTTC. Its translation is CASSLEWGIVNEQFF.

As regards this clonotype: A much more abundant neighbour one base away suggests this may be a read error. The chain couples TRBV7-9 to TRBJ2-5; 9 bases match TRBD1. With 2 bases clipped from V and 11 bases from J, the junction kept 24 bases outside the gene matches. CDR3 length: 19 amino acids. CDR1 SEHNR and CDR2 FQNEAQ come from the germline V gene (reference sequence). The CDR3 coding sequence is TGTGCCAGCAGCTTAAATGGCGATGTCTGGGGACAGGGTTTCTACAAGCAGTACTTC. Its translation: CASSLNGDVWGQGFYKQYF.

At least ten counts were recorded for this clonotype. The CDR3: CASNAPRDKHYEQYF. In nucleotides, the CDR3 is TGTGCCAGTAACGCACCCCGGGACAAACACTACGAGCAGTACTTC. The chain has TRBV27 and TRBJ2-7, with D tentatively TRBD1 (6 bases). Trimming stripped 9 bases from V and 3 bases from J, with 21 bases between. This CDR3 comprises 15 residues. Germline CDR1 is MNHEY and CDR2 is SMNVEV (reference sequence).

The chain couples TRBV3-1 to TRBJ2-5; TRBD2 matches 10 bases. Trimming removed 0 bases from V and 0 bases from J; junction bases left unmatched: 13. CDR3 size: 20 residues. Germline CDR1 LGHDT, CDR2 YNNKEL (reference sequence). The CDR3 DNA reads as TGTGCCAGCAGCCAAGAAGATAGGAGCGGGAGGGCCGGGTACCAAGAGACCCAGTACTTC. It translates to CASSQEDRSGRAGYQETQYF.

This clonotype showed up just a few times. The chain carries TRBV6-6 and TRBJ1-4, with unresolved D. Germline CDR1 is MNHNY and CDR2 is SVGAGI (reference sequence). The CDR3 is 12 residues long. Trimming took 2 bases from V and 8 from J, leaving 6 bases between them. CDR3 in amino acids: CASSYVGEKLFF. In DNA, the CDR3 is TGTGCCAGCAGTTACGTCGGCGAAAAACTGTTTTTT.